A single T cell receptor beta chain is shown here with its context. Its target is unknown. This sample is part of a study of CD4 T cells in relation to SARS-CoV-2 and coronaviruses. Before the COVID-19 pandemic, during about 2011-2019, CD4+ T cells were taken from unexposed donors. Isolation of CD4+ T cells took place after about 9 days in culture. The V gene's germline CDR1 is KGHSH and CDR2 LQKENI. V was pared by 2 bases and J by 5 bases, with 9 bases between. There are 13 residues in the CDR3. Profiled with immunoSEQ multiplex PCR; TCRdb holds only in-frame clones, not every one. Among 20,000 to 25,000 clones listed, 76% were seen once.

The V gene is TRBV18, the J gene TRBJ2-5, with D unresolved. The specimen was CD4+ T cells from PBMCs, cultured in vitro. The receptor's source is a human donor in good health. CDR3 in amino acids: CASSPGLGETQYF. As DNA, the CDR3 is TGTGCCAGCTCACCAGGGCTAGGGGAGACCCAGTACTTC.